This paragraph reports one T cell receptor beta chain. This clonotype has ten or more counts. Its antigen is currently not known. No quality values exist for individual bases; no much larger clone is one base distant. The germline V gene sets CDR1 to SNHLY and CDR2 to FYNNEI. At the junction V is shortened by 6 bases and J by 8 bases; bases outside the gene matches: 4. The CDR3 sequence holds 12 residues, the cysteine and phenylalanine included. CDR3 DNA is the only sequence kept; it has 36 bases, read in frame from the first base. The protocol used for the library was PCR. The sequencer was an Illumina HiSeq 2500. TCR libraries were prepared with molecular barcoding, using unique molecular identifiers to normalize TCRbeta repertoire quantification. Through fastp at Q25 and MiXCR, TCRdb rebuilt clones from the public reads, retaining in-frame beta chains. Each record represents a unique CDR3 protein, reported with the most common genes and DNA among its rows. This sample is represented by a few hundred thousand distinct CDR3 sequences; 9.7% of them were singletons. The biggest ten clones account for roughly 5.1% of the sample.

The sample comes from a study of T-cell reconstitution after alpha-beta-depleted transplantation in children (TCRdb year 2016). As for the study more broadly: Using TCR repertoire profiling, the study quantitatively followed how T-cell immune reconstitution unfolded in children after TCRalphabeta/CD19-depleted allogeneic hematopoietic cell transplantation.

The V gene is TRBV2 and the J gene is TRBJ2-1, with 7 bases in between that match TRBD1. The material was PBMCs from the stem cell graft donor, obtained from the stem cell graft. The sequence came from a human donor who donated a stem cell graft to a child with SCID. The sequenced DNA is TGTGCCAGCAGGACAGGGATCCATGAGCAGTTCTTC. Its protein product is CASRTGIHEQFF.